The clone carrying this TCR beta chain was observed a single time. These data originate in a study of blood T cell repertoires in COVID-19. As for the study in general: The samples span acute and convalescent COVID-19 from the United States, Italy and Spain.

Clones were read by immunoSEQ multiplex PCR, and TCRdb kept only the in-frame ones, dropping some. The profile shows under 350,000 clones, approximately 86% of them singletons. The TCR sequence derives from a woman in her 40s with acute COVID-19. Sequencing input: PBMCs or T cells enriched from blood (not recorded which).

The CDR3 DNA is TGCGCCAGCAGCCCGGCTAGCGGGAGGCTCTACGAGCAGTACTTC. Translation: CASSPASGRLYEQYF. The V gene is TRBV5-1, the J gene TRBJ2-7; TRBD2 aligns across 11 bases. The V gene's germline CDR1 is SGHRS and CDR2 YFSETQ. The trim removed 4 bases at V and 3 bases at J, leaving 6 bases unmatched. The CDR3 is made up of 15 amino acids.